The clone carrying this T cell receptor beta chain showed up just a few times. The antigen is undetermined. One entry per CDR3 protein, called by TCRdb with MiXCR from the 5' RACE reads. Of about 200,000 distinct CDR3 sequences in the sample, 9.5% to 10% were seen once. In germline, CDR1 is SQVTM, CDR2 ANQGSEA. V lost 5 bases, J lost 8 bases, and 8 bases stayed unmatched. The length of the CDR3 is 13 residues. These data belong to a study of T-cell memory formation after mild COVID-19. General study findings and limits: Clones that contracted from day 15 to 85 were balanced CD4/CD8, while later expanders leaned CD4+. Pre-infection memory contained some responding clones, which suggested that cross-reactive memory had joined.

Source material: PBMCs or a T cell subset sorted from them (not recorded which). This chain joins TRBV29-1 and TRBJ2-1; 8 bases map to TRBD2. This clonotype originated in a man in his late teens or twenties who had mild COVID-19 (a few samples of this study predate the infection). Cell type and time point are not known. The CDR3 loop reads CSVWRGAPHEQFF. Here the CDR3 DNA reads TGCAGCGTTTGGCGGGGGGCCCCTCATGAGCAGTTCTTC.